The rows below give T cell receptor beta chains drawn from one sample of a study of blood T cell repertoires in COVID-19. Repertoires were generated with immunoSEQ multiplex PCR, while TCRdb's copy carries only in-frame clones and drops some. Of about 250,000 clones listed, roughly 80% are singletons. The sample taken for sequencing was PBMCs or T cells enriched from blood (not recorded which). Receptors originate from a woman aged 40 to 49 who had been exposed to COVID-19. Each CDR3 is given with its conserved first and last residue. D genes are given only for firm matches. The listing skips clone size in some rows; elsewhere it reads once, few, many or a size class.

V gene,CDR3 length,J gene,clone size,D gene,CDR3 protein,CDR3 DNA
TRBV9,14,TRBJ2-3,NA,NA,CASSVELLTDTQYF,TGTGCCAGCAGCGTAGAACTGCTCACAGATACGCAGTATTTT
TRBV29-1,12,TRBJ2-2,few,NA,CSVVRGTGELFF,TGCAGCGTCGTTAGAGGCACCGGGGAGCTGTTTTTT
TRBV11-2,15,TRBJ1-5,NA,NA,CASSLVSGRNQPQHF,TGTGCCAGCAGCTTAGTTTCAGGGCGCAATCAGCCCCAGCATTTT
TRBV7-9,14,TRBJ1-5,NA,NA,CASSLLTENQPQHF,TGTGCCAGCAGCTTACTCACAGAGAATCAGCCCCAGCATTTT
TRBV4-1,15,TRBJ2-7,NA,TRBD2,CASSRMAGGLYEQYF,TGCGCCAGCAGCCGCATGGCGGGGGGCCTTTACGAGCAGTACTTC
TRBV24-1,18,TRBJ2-2,once,TRBD2,CATSATSGGPGGTGELFF,TGTGCCACCAGTGCGACTAGCGGGGGCCCCGGTGGTACCGGGGAGCTGTTTTTT
TRBV11-2,14,TRBJ2-5,NA,TRBD2,CASSRQRGGETQYF,TGTGCCAGCAGCCGACAGCGGGGGGGGGAGACCCAGTACTTC
TRBV19,14,TRBJ1-2,NA,TRBD1,CASSMEPGGYGYTF,TGTGCCAGTAGTATGGAACCAGGGGGCTATGGCTACACCTTC
TRBV4-1,15,TRBJ2-5,few,TRBD2,CASSLAGGGLETQYF,TGCGCCAGCAGCTTAGCGGGTGGGGGACTTGAGACCCAGTACTTC
TRBV9,17,TRBJ2-3,NA,NA,CASSPFSGGAITDTQYF,TGTGCCAGCAGCCCCTTTTCTGGGGGGGCCATCACAGATACGCAGTATTTT
TRBV7-6,15,TRBJ1-6,once,TRBD1,CASSPQTGADSPLHF,TGTGCCAGCAGCCCCCAAACAGGGGCGGATTCACCCCTCCACTTT
TRBV3-1/TRBV3-2,13,TRBJ2-5,NA,NA,CASSHQGRKAQYF,TGTGCCAGCAGCCACCAGGGCCGAAAGGCCCAGTACTTC
TRBV5-8,15,TRBJ1-2,NA,NA,CASSLFGEGNYGYTF,TGTGCCAGCAGCTTGTTCGGGGAGGGGAACTATGGCTACACCTTC
TRBV4-3,15,TRBJ1-5,once,NA,CASSQETGTNQPQHF,TGCGCCAGCAGCCAAGAGACTGGAACAAATCAGCCCCAGCATTTT
TRBV12-3/TRBV12-4,13,TRBJ2-7,NA,NA,CASSLAAEYEQYF,TGTGCCAGCAGTTTGGCGGCAGAATACGAGCAGTACTTC
TRBV7-2,15,TRBJ2-5,NA,TRBD1,CASSSPRDSQETQYF,TGTGCCAGCAGCTCACCCCGGGACAGCCAAGAGACCCAGTACTTC
TRBV7-2,14,TRBJ1-1,once,NA,CASSLVTGNTEAFF,TGTGCCAGCAGCTTAGTCACAGGGAACACTGAAGCTTTCTTT
TRBV19,14,TRBJ1-3,NA,NA,CASRDTFSGNTIYF,TGTGCCAGTAGGGACACCTTCTCTGGAAACACCATATATTTT
TRBV19,14,TRBJ2-7,NA,TRBD1,CASTQGAHSYEQYF,TGTGCCAGTACACAGGGGGCCCATTCCTACGAGCAGTACTTC
TRBV14,16,TRBJ2-3,NA,TRBD2,CASSTLGGAITDTQYF,TGTGCCAGCAGCACCCTCGGGGGGGCTATAACAGATACGCAGTATTTT
TRBV9,15,TRBJ1-3,NA,TRBD1,CASSAGGSVGNTIYF,TGTGCCAGCAGCGCAGGGGGTTCAGTTGGAAACACCATATATTTT
TRBV3-1/TRBV3-2,15,TRBJ2-3,NA,NA,CASSQDRDFTDTQYF,TGTGCCAGCAGCCAAGATAGGGACTTCACAGATACGCAGTATTTT
TRBV7-8,11,TRBJ2-2,NA,NA,CASGGTGELFF,TGTGCCAGCGGCGGCACCGGGGAGCTGTTTTTT
TRBV19,16,TRBJ1-3,NA,TRBD1,CASSQGTALSGNTIYF,TGTGCCAGTAGTCAAGGGACAGCTCTCTCTGGAAACACCATATATTTT
TRBV28,14,TRBJ1-5,NA,NA,CASSLRRTVQPQHF,TGTGCCAGCAGTCTCCGTCGGACAGTTCAGCCCCAGCATTTT
TRBV3-1/TRBV3-2,15,TRBJ2-5,NA,NA,CASSLVGGEQETQYF,TGTGCCAGCAGCCTTGTCGGCGGGGAACAAGAGACCCAGTACTTC
TRBV9,15,TRBJ1-1,NA,TRBD1,CASSFTTGSDTEAFF,TGTGCCAGCAGCTTCACGACAGGGTCGGACACTGAAGCTTTCTTT
TRBV6-5,14,TRBJ1-5,NA,NA,CASSNLGGDQPQHF,TGTGCCAGCAGTAATTTGGGGGGGGATCAGCCCCAGCATTTT
TRBV7-8,16,TRBJ1-2,NA,NA,CASSLGPRTRVYGYTF,TGTGCCAGCAGCTTAGGGCCTCGAACCAGGGTGTATGGCTACACCTTC
TRBV5-6,14,TRBJ1-1,NA,TRBD1,CASSALTGGGEAFF,TGTGCCAGCAGCGCCCTAACAGGGGGCGGTGAAGCTTTCTTT
TRBV7-3,14,TRBJ2-1,NA,TRBD1,CASSFRQGSDEQFF,TGTGCCAGCAGCTTCCGACAGGGGTCCGATGAGCAGTTCTTC
TRBV4-3,17,TRBJ2-1,NA,TRBD2,CASSQDRGTSVINEQFF,TGCGCCAGCAGCCAAGATCGGGGGACTAGCGTGATCAATGAGCAGTTCTTC
TRBV10-3,13,TRBJ1-1,NA,NA,CAIMAGGWTEAFF,TGTGCCATCATGGCGGGGGGTTGGACTGAAGCTTTCTTT
TRBV3-1/TRBV3-2,14,TRBJ2-5,NA,NA,CASSPTSLGETQYF,TGTGCCAGCAGCCCCACTAGTTTAGGAGAGACCCAGTACTTC
TRBV7-7,13,TRBJ2-1,NA,NA,CASSLTGRGEQFF,TGTGCTAGCAGCTTAACGGGCAGGGGTGAGCAGTTCTTC
TRBV7-2,15,TRBJ1-1,NA,NA,CASSLVWGVDTEAFF,TGTGCCAGCAGCTTAGTTTGGGGAGTCGACACTGAAGCTTTCTTT
TRBV23-1,15,TRBJ2-3,NA,NA,CASISAGGSTDTQYF,TGCGCCAGCATATCAGCAGGGGGGTCCACAGATACGCAGTATTTT
TRBV12-3/TRBV12-4,13,TRBJ1-1,NA,NA,CASTYGGRSWAFF,TGTGCCAGCACCTACGGGGGGCGCAGCTGGGCTTTCTTT
TRBV7-2,19,TRBJ1-5,NA,TRBD1,CASSLIPPRQGGSNQPQHF,TGTGCCAGCAGCTTAATTCCCCCGAGACAGGGTGGGAGCAATCAGCCCCAGCATTTT
TRBV6-1,15,TRBJ1-1,NA,NA,CASSEWARQNTEAFF,TGTGCCAGCAGTGAATGGGCGCGACAAAACACTGAAGCTTTCTTT
TRBV5-1,14,TRBJ1-5,many,NA,CASSSEPGLQPQHF,TGCGCCAGCAGCTCAGAACCAGGGTTACAGCCCCAGCATTTT
TRBV6-5,13,TRBJ2-7,NA,TRBD2,CASSPRDYYEQYF,TGTGCCAGCAGTCCCCGGGACTACTACGAGCAGTACTTC
TRBV7-9,14,TRBJ1-2,few,TRBD1,CASNKGTGVRGYTF,TGTGCCAGCAACAAGGGGACAGGGGTTCGGGGCTACACCTTC
TRBV11-1,15,TRBJ2-7,NA,TRBD2,CASPQVELAEYEQYF,TGTGCCAGCCCCCAGGTCGAGCTAGCGGAGTACGAGCAGTACTTC
TRBV6-2/TRBV6-3,14,TRBJ2-5,NA,NA,CASSYPDIQETQYF,TGTGCCAGCAGTTACCCGGACATCCAAGAGACCCAGTACTTC
TRBV19,16,TRBJ2-2,NA,TRBD1,CASTSGQATNTGELFF,TGTGCCAGTACCTCGGGACAGGCTACGAACACCGGGGAGCTGTTTTTT
TRBV28,12,TRBJ1-1,NA,TRBD1,CALSKQGPEAFF,TGTGCGCTAAGTAAACAGGGGCCTGAAGCTTTCTTT
TRBV18,19,TRBJ2-1,NA,TRBD1,CASSPLTRPTGANYNEQFF,TGTGCCAGCTCACCCTTGACCAGACCCACAGGGGCGAACTACAATGAGCAGTTCTTC
TRBV9,15,TRBJ1-2,NA,TRBD1,CASSVEAGGEGGYTF,TGTGCCAGCAGCGTAGAGGCAGGGGGCGAAGGAGGCTACACCTTC
TRBV11-1,14,TRBJ1-1,NA,NA,CASSLARGYTEAFF,TGTGCCAGCAGCTTAGCGCGGGGCTACACTGAAGCTTTCTTT
TRBV18,16,TRBJ1-3,NA,NA,CASSPRREGAGNTIYF,TGTGCCAGCTCACCACGGCGGGAGGGCGCTGGAAACACCATATATTTT
TRBV5-1,16,TRBJ1-3,NA,NA,CASSLDRFDSGNTIYF,TGCGCCAGCAGCTTGGACAGGTTCGACTCTGGAAACACCATATATTTT
TRBV4-1,16,TRBJ2-1,NA,TRBD2,CASSQLLAGAYNEQFF,TGCGCCAGCAGCCAGCTACTAGCGGGGGCCTACAATGAGCAGTTCTTC
TRBV29-1,12,TRBJ1-2,NA,TRBD1,CSVEGQGYGYTF,TGCAGCGTTGAAGGACAGGGATATGGCTACACCTTC
TRBV7-3,15,TRBJ1-2,NA,TRBD1,CASSPGGQGNYGYTF,TGTGCCAGCAGCCCCGGGGGACAGGGTAACTATGGCTACACCTTC
TRBV7-7,16,TRBJ2-5,NA,TRBD2,CASSPLSGGAEETQYF,TGTGCTAGCAGCCCCCTTAGCGGGGGGGCCGAAGAGACCCAGTACTTC
TRBV7-9,14,TRBJ2-7,NA,TRBD1,CASSSWTGFYEQYF,TGTGCCAGCAGCTCCTGGACAGGTTTCTACGAGCAGTACTTC
TRBV6-5,15,TRBJ2-1,NA,NA,CASSYSGQSYNEQFF,TGTGCCAGCAGTTACTCCGGACAGAGTTACAATGAGCAGTTCTTC
TRBV2,14,TRBJ1-3,NA,NA,CASRGGDSGNTIYF,TGTGCCAGCCGGGGAGGGGACTCTGGAAACACCATATATTTT